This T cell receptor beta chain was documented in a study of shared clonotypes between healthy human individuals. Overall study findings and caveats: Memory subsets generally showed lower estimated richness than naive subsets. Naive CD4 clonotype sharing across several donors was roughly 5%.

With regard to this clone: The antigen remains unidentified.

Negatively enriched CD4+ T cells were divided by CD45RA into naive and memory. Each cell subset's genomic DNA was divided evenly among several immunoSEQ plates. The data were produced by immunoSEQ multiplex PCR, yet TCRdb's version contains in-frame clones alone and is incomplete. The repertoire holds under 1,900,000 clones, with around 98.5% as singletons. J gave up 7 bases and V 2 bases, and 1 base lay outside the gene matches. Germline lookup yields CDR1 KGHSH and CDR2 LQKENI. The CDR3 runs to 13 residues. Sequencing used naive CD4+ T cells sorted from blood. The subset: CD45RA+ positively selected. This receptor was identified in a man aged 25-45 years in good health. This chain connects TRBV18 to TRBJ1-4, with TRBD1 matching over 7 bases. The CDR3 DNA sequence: TGTGCCAGCTCACCAAACAGGGGTGAAAAACTGTTTTTT. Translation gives CASSPNRGEKLFF.